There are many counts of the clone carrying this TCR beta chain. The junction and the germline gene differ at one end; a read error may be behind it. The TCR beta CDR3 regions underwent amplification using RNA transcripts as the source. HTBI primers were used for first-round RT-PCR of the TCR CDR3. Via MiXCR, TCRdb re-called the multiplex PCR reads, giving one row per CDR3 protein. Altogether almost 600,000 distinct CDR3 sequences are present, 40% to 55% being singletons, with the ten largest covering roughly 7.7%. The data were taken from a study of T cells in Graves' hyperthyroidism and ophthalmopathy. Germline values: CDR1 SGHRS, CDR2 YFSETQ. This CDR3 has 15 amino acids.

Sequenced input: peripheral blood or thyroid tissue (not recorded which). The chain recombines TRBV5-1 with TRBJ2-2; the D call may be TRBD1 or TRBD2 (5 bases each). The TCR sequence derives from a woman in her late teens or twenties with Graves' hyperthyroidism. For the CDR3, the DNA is TGTGCCAGCAGCTTAGAGGGGTTGGGCACCGGGGAGCTGTTTTTT. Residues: CASSLEGLGTGELFF.